Listed below are T cell receptor beta chains from one sample, sequenced in a study of T-cell memory formation after mild COVID-19. MiXCR was run by TCRdb on the 5' RACE reads, yielding one entry per CDR3 protein. The table lists a few hundred thousand distinct CDR3 sequences, around 27% of them singletons, with 13% in the top ten. Source material: PBMCs or a T cell subset sorted from them (not recorded which). These receptors were taken from an adult woman who had mild COVID-19 (a few samples of this study predate the infection). Cell type and time point are not known. The CDR3 runs from the conserved cysteine through the conserved F or W. The order of the fields is D gene, clone size, V gene, J gene, CDR3 protein, CDR3 DNA. The D gene is left open where the match is weak. Only part of the rows carry a size: once, few, many, or a class if the clone is expanded.

d_call: TRBD2; clone_size: few; v_call: TRBV5-1; j_call: TRBJ2-7; cdr3_aa: CASSYPSTSGSGHEQYF; cdr3_nt: TGCGCCAGCAGCTACCCGTCCACTAGCGGGAGCGGACACGAGCAGTACTTC
d_call: -; clone_size: -; v_call: TRBV7-9; j_call: TRBJ2-7; cdr3_aa: CASSPAFNEQYF; cdr3_nt: TGTGCCAGCAGCCCTGCATTCAACGAGCAGTACTTC
d_call: TRBD1; clone_size: -; v_call: TRBV7-9; j_call: TRBJ1-1; cdr3_aa: CASSLAPGGVGTEAFF; cdr3_nt: TGTGCCAGCAGCTTAGCCCCAGGGGGCGTGGGCACTGAAGCTTTCTTT
d_call: -; clone_size: few; v_call: TRBV14; j_call: TRBJ2-7; cdr3_aa: CASSHWHYEQYF; cdr3_nt: TGTGCCAGCAGCCACTGGCACTACGAGCAGTACTTC
d_call: -; clone_size: -; v_call: TRBV20-1; j_call: TRBJ1-5; cdr3_aa: CSARREGNQPQHF; cdr3_nt: TGCAGTGCTAGGAGGGAGGGAAATCAGCCCCAGCATTTT
d_call: TRBD2; clone_size: -; v_call: TRBV20-1; j_call: TRBJ2-7; cdr3_aa: CSARAPSSGTYYEQYF; cdr3_nt: TGCAGTGCTAGAGCCCCATCTAGCGGGACGTACTACGAGCAGTACTTC
d_call: -; clone_size: -; v_call: TRBV24-1; j_call: TRBJ2-1; cdr3_aa: CATSDSRDVYNEQFF; cdr3_nt: TGTGCCACCAGTGATAGCAGGGACGTCTACAATGAGCAGTTCTTC
d_call: TRBD1; clone_size: -; v_call: TRBV7-6; j_call: TRBJ2-4; cdr3_aa: CASSLTGQGRDIQYF; cdr3_nt: TGTGCCAGCAGCTTAACGGGACAGGGGAGAGACATTCAGTACTTC
d_call: TRBD2; clone_size: -; v_call: TRBV15; j_call: TRBJ2-7; cdr3_aa: CATSRAGSGDYEQYF; cdr3_nt: TGTGCCACCAGCAGGGCCGGGAGCGGGGACTACGAGCAGTACTTC
d_call: -; clone_size: few; v_call: TRBV7-2; j_call: TRBJ1-1; cdr3_aa: CASSLTEAFF; cdr3_nt: TGTGCCAGCAGCTTAACTGAAGCTTTCTTT
d_call: -; clone_size: few; v_call: TRBV19; j_call: TRBJ2-1; cdr3_aa: CASSFGSGGSSYNEQFF; cdr3_nt: TGTGCCAGTAGTTTCGGTAGCGGAGGAAGCTCCTACAATGAGCAGTTCTTC
d_call: TRBD2; clone_size: -; v_call: TRBV5-1; j_call: TRBJ2-1; cdr3_aa: CASSWGLADEQFF; cdr3_nt: TGCGCCAGCAGCTGGGGACTAGCGGATGAGCAGTTCTTC
d_call: TRBD2; clone_size: -; v_call: TRBV5-4; j_call: TRBJ2-5; cdr3_aa: CASSLSGRSKETQYF; cdr3_nt: TGTGCCAGCAGCTTAAGCGGGAGATCGAAAGAGACCCAGTACTTC
d_call: TRBD2; clone_size: few; v_call: TRBV4-2; j_call: TRBJ2-7; cdr3_aa: CASGRLAGDREQYF; cdr3_nt: TGTGCCAGCGGACGACTAGCGGGAGACCGCGAGCAGTACTTC
d_call: -; clone_size: few; v_call: TRBV24-1; j_call: TRBJ2-2; cdr3_aa: CATSDPNRNTRNTGELFF; cdr3_nt: TGTGCCACCAGTGATCCGAACAGAAACACTAGGAACACCGGGGAGCTGTTTTTT
d_call: -; clone_size: many; v_call: TRBV7-9; j_call: TRBJ2-7; cdr3_aa: CASSVYGRGPNDYEQYF; cdr3_nt: TGTGCCAGCAGCGTTTATGGTCGGGGACCTAATGACTACGAGCAGTACTTC
d_call: TRBD2; clone_size: few; v_call: TRBV6-6; j_call: TRBJ2-5; cdr3_aa: CASSREAETQYF; cdr3_nt: TGTGCCAGCTCTCGGGAGGCGGAGACCCAGTACTTC
d_call: -; clone_size: -; v_call: TRBV7-3; j_call: TRBJ2-7; cdr3_aa: CASSAGRGNEQYF; cdr3_nt: TGTGCCAGCAGCGCGGGACGGGGAAACGAGCAGTACTTC
d_call: TRBD2; clone_size: few; v_call: TRBV5-1; j_call: TRBJ2-7; cdr3_aa: CASSLEASGSNEQYF; cdr3_nt: TGCGCCAGCAGCTTGGAGGCTAGCGGGAGTAACGAGCAGTACTTC
d_call: TRBD2; clone_size: few; v_call: TRBV3-1; j_call: TRBJ2-1; cdr3_aa: CASSQSGGSSNEQFF; cdr3_nt: TGTGCCAGCAGCCAATCGGGGGGGTCCTCCAATGAGCAGTTCTTC
d_call: -; clone_size: few; v_call: TRBV11-2; j_call: TRBJ2-3; cdr3_aa: CASSLEPELYF; cdr3_nt: TGTGCCAGCAGCTTAGAACCCGAATTATATTTT
d_call: TRBD2; clone_size: -; v_call: TRBV24-1; j_call: TRBJ2-5; cdr3_aa: CATSDSLLAGGNQETQYF; cdr3_nt: TGTGCCACCAGTGATTCGCTACTAGCGGGAGGCAACCAAGAGACCCAGTACTTC
d_call: TRBD1; clone_size: -; v_call: TRBV5-1; j_call: TRBJ2-7; cdr3_aa: CASSFGTGPHEQYF; cdr3_nt: TGCGCCAGCAGCTTTGGGACAGGGCCCCACGAGCAGTACTTC
d_call: -; clone_size: -; v_call: TRBV30; j_call: TRBJ1-5; cdr3_aa: CAWSVSASSNHPQHF; cdr3_nt: TGTGCCTGGAGTGTATCGGCCTCTAGCAATCATCCCCAGCATTTT
d_call: -; clone_size: -; v_call: TRBV4-1; j_call: TRBJ1-5; cdr3_aa: CASSQDQDIFQPQHF; cdr3_nt: TGCGCCAGCAGCCAAGATCAGGACATATTTCAGCCCCAGCATTTT
d_call: -; clone_size: -; v_call: TRBV12-3/TRBV12-4; j_call: TRBJ2-2; cdr3_aa: CASSLARRVVGELFF; cdr3_nt: TGTGCCAGCAGTTTGGCCCGCAGGGTGGTCGGGGAGCTGTTTTTT
d_call: TRBD1; clone_size: few; v_call: TRBV5-1; j_call: TRBJ2-7; cdr3_aa: CASSEGTGYYEQYF; cdr3_nt: TGCGCCAGCAGCGAAGGGACAGGGTACTACGAGCAGTACTTC
d_call: TRBD1; clone_size: -; v_call: TRBV20-1; j_call: TRBJ1-1; cdr3_aa: CSASPRTGRVTEAFF; cdr3_nt: TGCAGTGCTAGTCCAAGGACAGGGCGGGTCACTGAAGCTTTCTTT
d_call: -; clone_size: many; v_call: TRBV11-2; j_call: TRBJ1-6; cdr3_aa: CASSLGGGKSPLHF; cdr3_nt: TGTGCCAGCAGCTTAGGTGGGGGGAAGTCACCCCTCCACTTT
d_call: -; clone_size: few; v_call: TRBV12-3/TRBV12-4; j_call: TRBJ1-1; cdr3_aa: CASSLTDMNTEAFF; cdr3_nt: TGTGCCAGCAGTTTAACAGACATGAACACTGAAGCTTTCTTT
d_call: -; clone_size: few; v_call: TRBV7-2; j_call: TRBJ2-7; cdr3_aa: CASSAGVAAYEQYF; cdr3_nt: TGTGCCAGCAGCGCCGGGGTAGCGGCCTACGAGCAGTACTTC
d_call: TRBD1; clone_size: -; v_call: TRBV10-3; j_call: TRBJ2-1; cdr3_aa: CAIRDGTGGKYNEQFF; cdr3_nt: TGTGCCATCAGAGACGGAACAGGGGGGAAATACAATGAGCAGTTCTTC
d_call: TRBD2; clone_size: -; v_call: TRBV29-1; j_call: TRBJ2-1; cdr3_aa: CSVSSGNPNEQFF; cdr3_nt: TGCAGCGTTTCTAGCGGGAACCCAAATGAGCAGTTCTTC
d_call: -; clone_size: few; v_call: TRBV24-1; j_call: TRBJ2-1; cdr3_aa: CATSGHREVDEQFF; cdr3_nt: TGTGCCACCAGTGGGCACAGGGAGGTCGATGAGCAGTTCTTC
d_call: -; clone_size: -; v_call: TRBV9; j_call: TRBJ2-3; cdr3_aa: CASSPRRDHTTDTQYF; cdr3_nt: TGTGCCAGCAGCCCCAGACGGGACCATACCACAGATACGCAGTATTTT
d_call: TRBD1; clone_size: -; v_call: TRBV5-5; j_call: TRBJ2-7; cdr3_aa: CASAGQGAPRYEQYF; cdr3_nt: TGTGCCAGCGCCGGACAGGGGGCCCCCAGGTACGAGCAGTACTTC
d_call: -; clone_size: -; v_call: TRBV2; j_call: TRBJ2-1; cdr3_aa: CASGGTQPYNEQFF; cdr3_nt: TGTGCCAGTGGGGGGACTCAACCGTACAATGAGCAGTTCTTC
d_call: -; clone_size: -; v_call: TRBV7-2; j_call: TRBJ2-2; cdr3_aa: CASRTEALAGTGELFF; cdr3_nt: TGTGCCAGCAGGACAGAGGCACTAGCAGGCACCGGGGAGCTGTTTTTT
d_call: -; clone_size: -; v_call: TRBV10-3; j_call: TRBJ1-1; cdr3_aa: CAMNAPLVVNTEAFF; cdr3_nt: TGTGCCATGAATGCCCCCCTGGTAGTGAACACTGAAGCTTTCTTT
d_call: TRBD2; clone_size: few; v_call: TRBV5-4; j_call: TRBJ2-2; cdr3_aa: CASSSVAGVGELFF; cdr3_nt: TGTGCCAGCAGCTCGGTAGCGGGGGTAGGGGAGCTGTTTTTT
d_call: TRBD1; clone_size: -; v_call: TRBV25-1; j_call: TRBJ2-7; cdr3_aa: CASSKGQGAPLRRYEQYF; cdr3_nt: TGTGCCAGCAGCAAAGGACAGGGCGCCCCACTTAGGCGGTACGAGCAGTACTTC
d_call: -; clone_size: -; v_call: TRBV12-3/TRBV12-4; j_call: TRBJ2-1; cdr3_aa: CASSLVARYNEQFF; cdr3_nt: TGTGCCAGCAGTTTGGTAGCCAGGTACAATGAGCAGTTCTTC
d_call: -; clone_size: few; v_call: TRBV4-1; j_call: TRBJ2-6; cdr3_aa: CASSTGFSGANVLTF; cdr3_nt: TGCGCCAGCTCCACAGGGTTCTCTGGGGCCAACGTCCTGACTTTC
d_call: -; clone_size: few; v_call: TRBV7-9; j_call: TRBJ2-4; cdr3_aa: CASSRDEAKNIQYF; cdr3_nt: TGTGCCAGCAGCAGAGACGAGGCCAAAAACATTCAGTACTTC
d_call: -; clone_size: few; v_call: TRBV7-9; j_call: TRBJ2-7; cdr3_aa: CASSRAWEQYF; cdr3_nt: TGTGCCAGCAGCCGAGCGTGGGAGCAGTACTTC
d_call: -; clone_size: -; v_call: TRBV20-1; j_call: TRBJ2-1; cdr3_aa: CSAMGGNRDNEQFF; cdr3_nt: TGCAGTGCTATGGGCGGGAACCGCGACAATGAGCAGTTCTTC
d_call: -; clone_size: few; v_call: TRBV4-2; j_call: TRBJ2-3; cdr3_aa: CASGGSTDTQYF; cdr3_nt: TGTGCCAGCGGGGGGAGCACAGATACGCAGTATTTT
d_call: -; clone_size: few; v_call: TRBV12-3/TRBV12-4; j_call: TRBJ2-2; cdr3_aa: CASSLDPGGAALLPGELFF; cdr3_nt: TGTGCCAGCAGTTTAGACCCTGGAGGGGCGGCCCTTTTGCCCGGGGAGCTGTTTTTT
d_call: -; clone_size: -; v_call: TRBV7-9; j_call: TRBJ2-3; cdr3_aa: CASSLFPSAGATDTQYF; cdr3_nt: TGTGCCAGCAGCCTCTTCCCGTCTGCGGGGGCCACAGATACGCAGTATTTT
d_call: -; clone_size: -; v_call: TRBV5-1; j_call: TRBJ2-2; cdr3_aa: CASSLGLVNTGELFF; cdr3_nt: TGCGCCAGCAGCTTGGGACTAGTCAACACCGGGGAGCTGTTTTTT
d_call: -; clone_size: -; v_call: TRBV10-3; j_call: TRBJ2-3; cdr3_aa: CAISEGGTDTQYF; cdr3_nt: TGTGCCATCAGTGAAGGCGGCACAGATACGCAGTATTTT
d_call: TRBD2; clone_size: -; v_call: TRBV29-1; j_call: TRBJ2-7; cdr3_aa: CSVEIPSGTTYEQYF; cdr3_nt: TGCAGCGTTGAAATCCCTAGCGGGACAACCTACGAGCAGTACTTC
d_call: TRBD1; clone_size: -; v_call: TRBV7-2; j_call: TRBJ2-5; cdr3_aa: CASSLGSAGGETQYF; cdr3_nt: TGTGCCAGCAGCTTAGGGTCGGCAGGGGGCGAGACCCAGTACTTC
d_call: -; clone_size: -; v_call: TRBV5-1; j_call: TRBJ1-1; cdr3_aa: CASSFRTHTEAFF; cdr3_nt: TGCGCCAGCAGCTTTCGGACTCACACTGAAGCTTTCTTT
d_call: -; clone_size: -; v_call: TRBV19; j_call: TRBJ2-6; cdr3_aa: CATQEVYSGANVLTF; cdr3_nt: TGTGCCACCCAGGAGGTCTACTCTGGGGCCAACGTCCTGACTTTC
d_call: -; clone_size: few; v_call: TRBV12-3/TRBV12-4; j_call: TRBJ1-5; cdr3_aa: CASSFLRGAGDQPQHF; cdr3_nt: TGTGCCAGCAGTTTTCTGCGGGGGGCGGGGGATCAGCCCCAGCATTTT
d_call: -; clone_size: few; v_call: TRBV3-1; j_call: TRBJ1-1; cdr3_aa: CASSQLGGMNTEAFF; cdr3_nt: TGTGCCAGCAGCCAATTGGGGGGAATGAACACTGAAGCTTTCTTT